Listed here are 3 T cell receptor beta chains from one sample, sequenced in a study of OX40 agonist ivuxolimab in advanced cancers. Repertoires were generated with immunoSEQ multiplex PCR, while TCRdb's copy carries only in-frame clones and drops some. The sample includes several thousand clones, 80% to 90% seen only once; the top ten take 1.5% to 2%. This sample comprised CD4+ or CD8+ T cells sorted from blood, obtained in a trial of the OX40 agonist ivuxolimab. These TCRs come from an adult with an advanced solid tumor such as melanoma, head and neck, liver or kidney cancer.

V and J are TRBV18 and TRBJ2-1, with D perhaps matching TRBD1 (6 bases). The CDR3 consists of 15 residues. Trimming removed 3 bases at V and 0 bases at J, with 9 bases between. CDR1 KGHSH and CDR2 LQKENI come from the germline V gene. In DNA form, the CDR3 reads TGTGCCAGCTCACCGCCGGACAGCTCCTACAATGAGCAGTTCTTC. It codes for CASSPPDSSYNEQFF.

This clone was seen only once. The chain links TRBV18 to TRBJ1-6, with no clear D. CDR1 and CDR2 from the germline V gene are KGHSH and LQKENI. The CDR3 is 13 amino acids. The V gene lost 6 bases and the J gene lost 5 bases, with 8 bases spanning the gap. The CDR3 sequence: CASSPGDNSPLHF. The CDR3 nucleotides are TGTGCCAGCTCCCCCGGCGATAATTCACCCCTCCACTTT.

This clone was seen once. The V call is TRBV14, the J call TRBJ1-2, with no clear D. With 0 bases removed from V and 4 bases from J, the gap between germline ends came to 6 bases. The CDR3 is 13 amino acids. From germline, CDR1 is SGHDN and CDR2 FVKESK. The CDR3 DNA sequence: TGTGCCAGCAGCCAAGACGGCCCCTATGGCTACACCTTC. Amino acid sequence: CASSQDGPYGYTF.